This T cell receptor (beta chain) was recorded in a study of blood T cell repertoires in COVID-19. How the authors handled the data: Counts of nucleated cells, estimated from reference gene primer amplification, were obtained. Only in-frame clones appear in the TCRdb table, and some are missing; sequencing was by immunoSEQ multiplex PCR. The DNA was the basis for D and trimming; V, J and clone size are from that table. The sample holds around 300,000 clones, around 88% seen once. Seattle-derived patients entered the study during active infection and were followed longitudinally. Sequencing used peripheral blood. This clonotype was sampled from a woman aged 25 to 39 with COVID-19, enrolled during active disease.

Here the CDR3 reads CAISAGQTMSNYGYTF. The CDR3 DNA is TGTGCCATCAGTGCTGGACAGACTATGTCTAACTATGGCTACACCTTC. The rearrangement joins TRBV10-3 to TRBJ1-2, with a possible D match to TRBD1 (6 bases). The germline gives CDR1 ENHRY, CDR2 SYGVKD. This CDR3 is built from 16 residues. V shed 4 bases and J shed 0 bases, with 15 bases lying between them.